The 25 T cell receptor beta chains presented below share a single source sample, sequenced in a study of cytomegalovirus exposure and HLA in healthy donors. Primers: 60 Vbeta forward and 13 Jbeta reverse. TCRdb's table, derived via immunoSEQ multiplex PCR, lists solely in-frame clones and lacks some. The table lists about 180,000 clones, around 76% of them singletons, with under 2.5% in the top ten. The material sequenced was PBMCs. Receptors originate from a woman aged 25-40 years in good health and CMV-seropositive.

The gene calls are TRBV18 and TRBJ1-2; a possible D gene is TRBD1 (5 bases). The CDR3 extends over 12 amino acids. Trimming removed 2 bases at V and 10 bases at J, with 11 bases between. Germline loops: CDR1 KGHSH, CDR2 LQKENI. This chain's CDR3 is CASSPGALDYTF. The CDR3 nucleotides are TGTGCCAGCTCACCAGGGGCTCTGGACTACACCTTC.

V and J are TRBV29-1 and TRBJ1-1, with D hard to call. Trimming stripped 2 bases from V and 1 base from J, with 8 bases between. Germline CDR1 SQVTM, CDR2 ANQGSEA. The CDR3 totals 13 residues. In DNA, the CDR3 is TGCAGCGTTGAAAGGGAGAGGAACACTGAAGCTTTCTTT. It encodes CSVERERNTEAFF.

The rearrangement uses TRBV7-3 and TRBJ2-7; 10 bases fit TRBD1. J was trimmed by 4 bases and V by 5 bases; bases with no gene match: 5. CDR1 and CDR2 (germline): SGHTA, FQGTGA. The CDR3 has 14 residues. The chain's CDR3 is CASSAGTGEYEQYF. In DNA, the CDR3 is TGTGCCAGCAGCGCCGGGACAGGGGAATACGAGCAGTACTTC. Looking up the rest from reference TRBV7-3 and TRBJ2-7 gives the full variable domain: GAGVSQTPSNKVTEKGKYVELRCDPISGHTALYWYRQSLGQGPEFLIYFQGTGAADDSGLPNDRFFAVRPEGSVSTLKIQRTERGDSAVYLCASSAGTGEYEQYFGPGTRLTVT.

In the case of this clone: Mismatch with germline at one junction end may stem from a read error. The rearrangement links TRBV4-2 to TRBJ2-2, with TRBD2 matching over 9 bases. In germline, CDR1 is LGHNA, CDR2 YNFKEQ. This CDR3 spans 17 amino acids. CDR3 residues: CASSQRNVLAGSGELFF. CDR3 nucleotide sequence: TGTGCCAGCAGCCAACGGAACGTCCTAGCGGGGAGCGGGGAACTGTTTTTT.

This rearrangement joins TRBV9 to TRBJ1-3, with 8 bases lining up with TRBD1. The CDR3 is 16 amino acids. V was clipped by 0 bases and J by 4 bases; unmatched bases: 6. Per germline, CDR1 SGDLS and CDR2 YYNGEE. CDR3 in amino acids: CASSVELAGGGNTIYF. In DNA, the CDR3 is TGTGCCAGCAGCGTAGAGCTGGCAGGGGGCGGAAACACCATATATTTT.

This sequence joins TRBV21-1 and TRBJ1-6. TRBV21-1 is noted as a pseudogene. The CDR3 length is 16 residues. CDR3 in amino acids: CASTHLRGSYNSPLHF. CDR3 bases: TGTGCCAGCACCCACCTCCGGGGTTCCTATAATTCACCCCTCCACTTT.

This chain links TRBV30 with TRBJ2-1; 10 nucleotides align to TRBD2. Germline V gives CDR1 GTSNPN, CDR2 SVGIG (reference sequence). Unmatched junction bases numbered 10, after V lost 2 bases and J lost 9 bases. CDR3 length: 15 residues. The CDR3 spells CAWSRASGGSSEQFF. Written as DNA, the CDR3 is TGTGCCTGGAGTCGGGCTAGCGGGGGTTCCAGTGAGCAGTTCTTC. Combining the CDR3 with reference TRBV30 and TRBJ2-1 gives the whole variable domain SQTIHQWPATLVQPVGSPLSLECTVEGTSNPNLYWYRQAAGRGLQLLFYSVGIGQISSEVPQNLSASRPQDRQFILSSKKLLLSDSGFYLCAWSRASGGSSEQFFGPGTRLTVL.

J is TRBJ2-7 and V is TRBV28, with D maybe TRBD2 (6 bases). Trimming removed 5 bases at V and 0 bases at J, with 14 bases between. The CDR3 is made up of 15 amino acids. Looked up from germline, CDR1 is MDHEN and CDR2 is SYDVKM. The CDR3 region is CASSPWGTFSYEQYF. The CDR3 DNA sequence: TGTGCCAGCAGTCCCTGGGGGACTTTCTCCTACGAGCAGTACTTC.

The chain combines TRBV5-1 with TRBJ1-2, with 8 bases aligning to TRBD1. Germline lookup yields CDR1 SGHRS and CDR2 YFSETQ. This CDR3 is 15 amino acids long. V was clipped by 1 base and J by 6 bases; unmatched bases: 8. CDR3 nucleotide sequence: TGCGCCAGCAGCTTGCCGAGACGGACAGGGCATGGCTACACCTTC. This codes for CASSLPRRTGHGYTF. Based on the CDR3 plus reference TRBV5-1 and TRBJ1-2, the full variable domain is KAGVTQTPRYLIKTRGQQVTLSCSPISGHRSVSWYQQTPGQGLQFLFEYFSETQRNKGNFPGRFSGRQFSNSRSEMNVSTLELGDSALYLCASSLPRRTGHGYTFGSGTRLTVV.

The chain employs TRBV19 and TRBJ2-2, with a weak D call TRBD2 (6 bases). Germline V gene data show CDR1 as LNHDA and CDR2 as SQIVND (reference sequence). Trimming took 6 bases from V and 0 from J, leaving 17 bases between them. This CDR3 region has 17 residues. CDR3 bases: TGTGCCAGTAGGGTACAGGCTAGCGAAACGAACACCGGGGAGCTGTTTTTT. It specifies CASRVQASETNTGELFF.

For this clone: Relative to the germline gene, one junction end is altered; a read error may explain this. The chain joins TRBV11-3 to TRBJ2-6; D may be TRBD1 (5 bases). The CDR3 covers 17 residues. Germline CDR1 and CDR2: SGHNT and YENEEA. The CDR3 DNA is TGTGCCAGCACGTACTACAGGCTATCCTCTGGGGCCAACGGCCTGACTTTC. It encodes CASTYYRLSSGANGLTF.

The chain carries TRBV27 and TRBJ1-1; D not certain. The CDR3 is 13 residues long. V gave up 3 bases and J gave up 6 bases, with 11 bases separating them. The germline V gene has CDR1 MNHEY and CDR2 SMNVEV (reference sequence). The CDR3 DNA follows: TGTGCCAGCAGTTTCCTCCCGGTGGCTGAAGCTTTCTTT. Translated: CASSFLPVAEAFF.

The genes are TRBV4-1 and TRBJ2-7; TRBD1 matches at 7 bases. CDR1 MGHRA and CDR2 YSYEKL come from the germline V gene. J lost 3 bases, V lost 2 bases, and 4 bases had no gene match. The CDR3 consists of 14 residues. CDR3 protein: CASSQSAGGYEQYF. The DNA of the CDR3 is TGCGCCAGCAGCCAATCGGCAGGGGGCTACGAGCAGTACTTC.

V usage is TRBV7-2 and J usage is TRBJ2-7, with D maybe TRBD2 (6 bases). Trimming took 5 bases from V and 3 from J, leaving 14 bases between them. Germline CDR1 reads SGHTA; CDR2 reads FQGNSA. This CDR3 comprises 14 residues. Written as DNA, the CDR3 is TGTGCCAGCAGCCGCCGGGGAGCGGGCTACGAGCAGTACTTC. Residues: CASSRRGAGYEQYF.

The J gene is TRBJ2-1, the V gene TRBV10-1; D may be TRBD2 (6 bases). The CDR3 spans 15 residues. Germline CDR1 and CDR2: WNHNN and SYGVQD (reference sequence). Trimming left V 2 bases short and J 3 bases short, with 11 bases between. The CDR3 protein is CASSETNGGYNEQFF. The DNA for the CDR3 is TGCGCCAGCAGTGAGACTAACGGGGGCTACAATGAGCAGTTCTTC.

This clone was picked up a small number of times. The chain combines TRBV18 with TRBJ2-5; D possibly corresponds to TRBD2 (7 bases). Germline V gene lookup returns CDR1 KGHSH and CDR2 LQKENI. V shed 6 bases and J shed 5 bases, with 16 bases lying between them. There are 14 residues in the CDR3. In DNA form, the CDR3 reads TGTGCCAGCTCGTTGAACGGGGGGCTGGAGACCCAGTACTTC. Protein sequence: CASSLNGGLETQYF.

This sequence joins TRBV10-3 and TRBJ1-2; maybe TRBD1 (5 bases). Germline V gives CDR1 ENHRY, CDR2 SYGVKD. CDR3 length equals 12 residues. Trimming took off 6 bases at V and 3 bases at J, with 8 bases between the two ends. The CDR3: CAISGQDYGYTF. The CDR3 nucleotides read TGTGCCATCAGCGGACAAGACTATGGCTACACCTTC.

The rearrangement links TRBV5-1 to TRBJ2-3; D call uncertain. This CDR3 has 14 residues. V lost 0 bases, J lost 1 base, and 6 bases lay in between. The germline V gene has CDR1 SGHRS and CDR2 YFSETQ. The CDR3 nucleotides are TGCGCCAGCAGCTTGGATCAGGGCACAGATACGCAGTATTTT. This sequence encodes CASSLDQGTDTQYF.

The chain combines TRBV7-9 with TRBJ2-2; 8 nucleotides match TRBD1. CDR3 length: 14 residues. Germline CDR1 SEHNR, CDR2 FQNEAQ (reference sequence). Trimming at V came to 10 bases and at J to 5 bases, leaving 9 bases not matched to a gene. CDR3 amino acids: CATETGARTGELFF. Here the CDR3 DNA reads TGTGCCACTGAGACAGGGGCGAGAACCGGGGAGCTGTTTTTT.

This chain connects TRBV5-1 to TRBJ1-1; a weak D match, TRBD1 (6 bases). Germline V gene data show CDR1 as SGHRS and CDR2 as YFSETQ. The CDR3 spans 15 residues. V was cut by 1 base and J by 5 bases, with 15 bases left in between. The CDR3, as DNA: TGCGCCAGCAGCTTGTCTTTACAGGGTGTGACTGAAGCTTTCTTT. Translation gives CASSLSLQGVTEAFF.

The V call is TRBV9, the J call TRBJ1-4; 7 bases line up with TRBD1. Per germline, CDR1 SGDLS and CDR2 YYNGEE. This CDR3 is 18 amino acids long. V shed 4 bases and J 5 bases; nucleotides not matched to a gene: 17. The DNA for the CDR3 is TGTGCCAGCAGCCCTTCGGACAGGTGGAGATCTTGGAATGAAAAACTGTTTTTT. This sequence encodes CASSPSDRWRSWNEKLFF. Drawing the rest from reference TRBV9 and TRBJ1-4, the complete variable domain is DSGVTQTPKHLITATGQRVTLRCSPRSGDLSVYWYQQSLDQGLQFLIQYYNGEERAKGNILERFSAQQFPDLHSELNLSSLELGDSALYFCASSPSDRWRSWNEKLFFGSGTQLSVL.

Only a few counts were recorded for this clone. The gene calls are TRBV27 and TRBJ2-2; 9 bases map to TRBD1. The germline CDR1 and CDR2 sequences are MNHEY and SMNVEV (reference sequence). The junction had 5 bases not matched to a gene; V was cut back by 8 bases and J by 1 base. The CDR3 is 15 residues long. CDR3 region: CASRVGQGNTGELFF. The CDR3 region has the DNA TGTGCCAGCCGGGTGGGACAGGGGAACACCGGGGAGCTGTTTTTT.

V usage is TRBV29-1 and J usage is TRBJ2-7, with TRBD1 as a possible D gene (5 bases). The V end was cut by 2 bases, the J end by 4 bases, with 12 bases between. The CDR3 length is 13 residues. Germline assignment: CDR1 SQVTM and CDR2 ANQGSEA. The CDR3 DNA sequence: TGCAGCGTTGAACACTCAAGGGGTTACGAGCAGTACTTC. This gives the protein CSVEHSRGYEQYF.

The chain combines TRBV27 with TRBJ2-2; 8 nucleotides line up with TRBD1. With 3 bases clipped from V and 7 bases from J, the junction kept 4 bases outside the gene matches. The CDR3 has 14 residues. Looked up from germline, CDR1 is MNHEY and CDR2 is SMNVEV (reference sequence). The CDR3 bases are TGTGCCAGCAGTTTTGACAGGGGCGACGGGGAGCTGTTTTTT. This encodes CASSFDRGDGELFF.

The V gene is TRBV6-5, the J gene TRBJ2-7; weak D call: TRBD2 (5 bases). The V end lost 0 bases, the J end lost 0 bases, and 6 bases lay between the germline ends. Germline-derived CDR1 and CDR2 are MNHEY and SVGAGI. The CDR3 is 14 residues long. CDR3 nucleotides: TGTGCCAGCAGTTACTCCCGGGACTCCTACGAGCAGTACTTC. This translates into CASSYSRDSYEQYF.